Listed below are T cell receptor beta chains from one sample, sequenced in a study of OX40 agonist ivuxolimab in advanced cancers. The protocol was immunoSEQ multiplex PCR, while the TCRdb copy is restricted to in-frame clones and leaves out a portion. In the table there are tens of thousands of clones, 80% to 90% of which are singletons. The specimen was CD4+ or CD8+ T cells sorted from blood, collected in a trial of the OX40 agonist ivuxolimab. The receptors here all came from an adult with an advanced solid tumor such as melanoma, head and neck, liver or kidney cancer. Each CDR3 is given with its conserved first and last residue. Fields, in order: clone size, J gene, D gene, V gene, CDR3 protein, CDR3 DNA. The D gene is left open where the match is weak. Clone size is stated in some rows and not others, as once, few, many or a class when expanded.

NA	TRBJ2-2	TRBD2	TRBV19	CASSIDWAGGPAGELFF	TGTGCCAGTAGTATAGATTGGGCGGGAGGGCCTGCCGGGGAGCTGTTTTTT
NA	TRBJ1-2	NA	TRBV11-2	CASSGGQNLNYGYTF	TGTGCCAGCTCAGGCGGCCAGAATCTTAACTATGGCTACACCTTC
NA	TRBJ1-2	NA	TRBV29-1	CSVAAGTYGYTF	TGCAGCGTTGCGGCAGGGACGTATGGCTACACCTTC
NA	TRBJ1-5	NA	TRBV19	CASSISRRRSITQPQHF	TGTGCCAGTAGTATAAGTCGTCGGAGGAGTATTACTCAGCCCCAGCATTTT
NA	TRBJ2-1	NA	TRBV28	CASSGDLYNEQFF	TGTGCCAGCAGTGGGGACTTGTACAATGAGCAGTTCTTC
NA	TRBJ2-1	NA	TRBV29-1	CSVVYPSFNEQFF	TGCAGCGTTGTCTATCCTAGCTTCAATGAGCAGTTCTTC
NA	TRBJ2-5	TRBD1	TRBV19	CASSPWTGEETQYF	TGTGCCAGTTCTCCCTGGACAGGAGAAGAGACCCAGTACTTC
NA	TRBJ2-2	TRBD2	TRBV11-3	CAIGTSGANTGELFF	TGTGCCATTGGGACTAGCGGAGCGAACACCGGGGAGCTGTTTTTT
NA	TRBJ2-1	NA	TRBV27	CASRQWVNEQFF	TGTGCCAGCAGGCAATGGGTTAATGAGCAGTTCTTC
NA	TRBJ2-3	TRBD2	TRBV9	CASSLGTSSTDTQYF	TGTGCCAGCAGCCTCGGGACTAGCTCCACAGATACGCAGTATTTT
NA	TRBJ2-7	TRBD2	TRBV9	CASSVGAGNEQYF	TGTGCCAGCAGCGTAGGAGCGGGGAATGAGCAGTACTTC
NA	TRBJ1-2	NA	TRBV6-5	CASTHSGGGYGYTF	TGTGCCAGCACCCACTCCGGGGGAGGCTATGGCTACACCTTC
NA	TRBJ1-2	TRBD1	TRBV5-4	CASSSGGNGYTF	TGTGCCAGCAGCTCAGGGGGAAATGGCTACACCTTC
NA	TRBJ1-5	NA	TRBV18	CASSPYGQNNQPQHF	TGTGCCAGCTCACCATATGGACAGAACAATCAGCCCCAGCATTTT
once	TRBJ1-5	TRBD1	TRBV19	CASSMYSGTGVNQPQHF	TGTGCCAGTAGTATGTACTCCGGGACAGGGGTAAATCAGCCCCAGCATTTT
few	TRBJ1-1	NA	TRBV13	CASSSIQLMNTEAFF	TGTGCCAGCAGCTCCATACAGCTCATGAACACTGAAGCTTTCTTT
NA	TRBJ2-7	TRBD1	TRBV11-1	CASSWDRAYEQYF	TGTGCCAGCAGCTGGGACAGGGCCTACGAGCAGTACTTC
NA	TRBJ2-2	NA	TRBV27	CASSATGGTGELFF	TGTGCCAGCAGTGCGACAGGTGGCACCGGGGAGCTGTTTTTT
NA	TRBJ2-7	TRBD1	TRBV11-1	CASSWDRSYEQYF	TGTGCCAGCAGTTGGGACAGGTCATACGAGCAGTACTTC
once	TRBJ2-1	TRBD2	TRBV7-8	CASSLLRVPGLAGRSYNEQFF	TGTGCCAGCAGCCTCCTTCGCGTTCCGGGACTAGCGGGCCGCTCCTACAATGAGCAGTTCTTC
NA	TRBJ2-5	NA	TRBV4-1	CASSQVVSRPDETQYF	TGCGCCAGCAGCCAAGTAGTGAGCCGCCCAGACGAGACCCAGTACTTC
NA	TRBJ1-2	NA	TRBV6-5	CASLSTGGYTF	TGTGCCAGCCTATCAACGGGGGGCTACACCTTC
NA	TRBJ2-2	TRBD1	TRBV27	CASSPATGGVGELFF	TGTGCCAGCAGTCCAGCGACAGGGGGGGTCGGGGAGCTGTTTTTT
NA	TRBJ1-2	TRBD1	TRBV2	CASSEARTGIPKGYTF	TGTGCCAGCAGTGAAGCGCGGACAGGGATCCCTAAGGGCTACACCTTC
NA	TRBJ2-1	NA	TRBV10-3	CAIRDPRFYGDEQFF	TGTGCCATCAGAGACCCTCGGTTCTATGGCGATGAGCAGTTCTTC
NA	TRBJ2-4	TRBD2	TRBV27	CASSPRLAGVSNIQYF	TGTGCCAGCAGTCCAAGACTAGCGGGAGTGTCGAACATTCAGTACTTC
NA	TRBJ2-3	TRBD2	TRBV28	CASRPGLAGTSTDTQYF	TGTGCCAGCAGACCGGGACTAGCGGGAACTAGCACAGATACGCAGTATTTT
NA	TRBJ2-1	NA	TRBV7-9	CASSLIRREEQFF	TGTGCCAGCAGCTTAATCCGTCGAGAGGAGCAGTTCTTC
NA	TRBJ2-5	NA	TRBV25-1	CASGDPDYSPSETQYF	TGTGCCAGCGGGGACCCTGATTATTCGCCTAGTGAGACCCAGTACTTC
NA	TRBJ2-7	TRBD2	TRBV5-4	CASSTGTSLHEQYF	TGTGCCAGCAGCACAGGGACTAGCCTCCACGAGCAGTACTTC
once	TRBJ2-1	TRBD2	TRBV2	CASSDLAGDTYNEQFF	TGTGCCAGCAGTGACCTTGCGGGGGATACCTACAATGAGCAGTTCTTC
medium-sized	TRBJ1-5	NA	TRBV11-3	CASSLETDKNNQPQHF	TGTGCCAGCAGCTTAGAGACAGATAAAAACAATCAGCCCCAGCATTTT
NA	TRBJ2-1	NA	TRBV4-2	CASSQVGSYNEQFF	TGTGCCAGCAGCCAAGTCGGGTCCTACAATGAGCAGTTCTTC
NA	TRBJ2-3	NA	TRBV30	CAWSGAMLLLRGPRRTDTQYF	TGTGCCTGGAGTGGCGCCATGCTTCTTCTGCGGGGGCCCCGAAGGACAGATACGCAGTATTTT
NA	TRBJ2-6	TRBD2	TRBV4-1	CASRPSGGDSGANVLTF	TGCGCCAGCAGACCTAGCGGGGGGGACTCTGGGGCCAACGTCCTGACTTTC
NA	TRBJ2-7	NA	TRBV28	CASSSYGAGISYEQYF	TGTGCCAGCAGTTCATACGGTGCGGGGATCTCCTACGAGCAGTACTTC
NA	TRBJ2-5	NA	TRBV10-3	CAISPRNLRRVETQYF	TGTGCCATCAGTCCCCGGAACCTGCGGAGGGTTGAGACCCAGTACTTC
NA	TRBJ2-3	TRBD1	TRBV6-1	CASWTGIPDTQYF	TGTGCCAGCTGGACAGGGATCCCAGATACGCAGTATTTT
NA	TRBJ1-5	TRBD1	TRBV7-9	CASSRQGYNQPQHF	TGTGCCAGCAGCCGACAGGGTTACAATCAGCCCCAGCATTTT
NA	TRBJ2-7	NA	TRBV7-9	CASSGTENEQYF	TGTGCCAGCAGCGGCACAGAGAACGAGCAGTACTTC
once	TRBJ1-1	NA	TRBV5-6	CASSLGPNTEAFF	TGTGCCAGCAGCTTGGGCCCGAACACTGAAGCTTTCTTT
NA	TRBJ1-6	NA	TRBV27	CASSLSVGSPLHF	TGTGCCAGCAGTTTATCGGTGGGATCACCCCTCCACTTT
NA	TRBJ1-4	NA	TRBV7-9	CASSSINEKLFF	TGTGCCAGCAGCTCCATAAATGAAAAACTGTTTTTT
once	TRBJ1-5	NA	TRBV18	CASSPATAPNQPQHF	TGTGCCAGCTCACCAGCGACAGCCCCTAATCAGCCCCAGCATTTT
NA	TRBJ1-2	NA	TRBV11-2	CATNLGVGYTF	TGTGCCACCAACTTAGGCGTGGGCTACACCTTC
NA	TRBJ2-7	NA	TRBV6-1	CASSAYEQYF	TGTGCCAGCAGTGCCTACGAGCAGTACTTC
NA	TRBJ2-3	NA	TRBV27	CASSLWDGSSSTDTQYF	TGTGCCAGCAGTTTATGGGACGGAAGTTCTAGCACAGATACGCAGTATTTT
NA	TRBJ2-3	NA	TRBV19	CASSSLATDTQYF	TGTGCCAGTAGCTCTCTAGCTACAGATACGCAGTATTTT